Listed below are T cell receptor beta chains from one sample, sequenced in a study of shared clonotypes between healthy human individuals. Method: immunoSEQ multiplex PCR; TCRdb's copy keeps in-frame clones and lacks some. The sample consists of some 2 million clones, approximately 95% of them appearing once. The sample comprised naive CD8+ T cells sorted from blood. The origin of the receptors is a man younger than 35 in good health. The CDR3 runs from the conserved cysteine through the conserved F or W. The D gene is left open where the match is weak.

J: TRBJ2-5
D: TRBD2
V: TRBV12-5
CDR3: CASGLEGLAGLQETQYF

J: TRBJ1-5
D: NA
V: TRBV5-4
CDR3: CASSPGPNQPQHF

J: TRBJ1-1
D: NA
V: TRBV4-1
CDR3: CASSQDLRGSTEAFF

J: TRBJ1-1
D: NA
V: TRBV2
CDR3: CASSELEAGSTEAFF

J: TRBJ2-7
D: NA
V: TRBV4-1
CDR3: CASSQEAASYEQYF

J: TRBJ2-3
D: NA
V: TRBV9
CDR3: CASSEAAGKGTDTQYF

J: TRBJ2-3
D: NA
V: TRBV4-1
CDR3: CASSPVSSYTQYF

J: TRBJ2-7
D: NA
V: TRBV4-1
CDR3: CASSQVNAYEQYF

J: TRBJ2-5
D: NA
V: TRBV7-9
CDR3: CASSLVGGGETQYF

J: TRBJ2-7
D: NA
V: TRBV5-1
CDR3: CASSLTGTYEQYF

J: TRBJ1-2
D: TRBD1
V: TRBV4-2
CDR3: CASSQGGGGDYGYTF

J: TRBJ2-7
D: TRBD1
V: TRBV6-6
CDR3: CASSDRDRDYEQYF

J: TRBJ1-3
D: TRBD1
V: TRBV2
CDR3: CASKKGQGAGNTIYF

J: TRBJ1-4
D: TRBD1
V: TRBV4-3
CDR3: CASSQEQGEEKLFF

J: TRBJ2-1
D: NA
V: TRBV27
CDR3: CASSLQGSPYNEQFF

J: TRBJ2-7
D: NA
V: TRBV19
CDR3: CASSIAEDYEQYF

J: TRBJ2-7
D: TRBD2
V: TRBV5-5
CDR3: CASSLDSGSYEQYF

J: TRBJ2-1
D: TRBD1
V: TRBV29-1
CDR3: CSVEDGQGANEQFF

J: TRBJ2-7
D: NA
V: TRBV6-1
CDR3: CASSEEWVLSYEQYF

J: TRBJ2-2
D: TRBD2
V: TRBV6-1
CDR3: CASMFGGSTGELFF

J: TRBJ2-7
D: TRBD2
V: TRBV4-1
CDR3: CASSQESSLGTSGVYEQYF

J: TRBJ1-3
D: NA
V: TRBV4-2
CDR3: CASSQVSDRDTIYF

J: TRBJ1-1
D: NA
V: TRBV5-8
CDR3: CASSSRRVRPEAFF

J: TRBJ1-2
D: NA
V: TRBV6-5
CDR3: CASSYEAGNSYTF

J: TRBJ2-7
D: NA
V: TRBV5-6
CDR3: CASSPTGTYEQYF

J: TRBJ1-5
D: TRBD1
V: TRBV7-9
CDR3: CASSGGQGTSPNQPQHF

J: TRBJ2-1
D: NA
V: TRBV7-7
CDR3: CASSLRVSSYNEQFF

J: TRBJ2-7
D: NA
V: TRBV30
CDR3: CAWSGAKPSSYEQYF

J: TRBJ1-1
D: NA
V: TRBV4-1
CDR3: CASSQDGAARNTEAFF

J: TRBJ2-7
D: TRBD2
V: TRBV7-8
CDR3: CASTPARERSYEQYF

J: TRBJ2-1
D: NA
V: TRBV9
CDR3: CASSSGQLNEQFF

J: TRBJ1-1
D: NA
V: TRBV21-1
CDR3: CASNPIGTLNTEAFF

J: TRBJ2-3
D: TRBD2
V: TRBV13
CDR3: CASSLGGRVDTQYF

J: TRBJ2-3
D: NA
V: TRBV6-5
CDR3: CASSYSGTGGGDTQYF

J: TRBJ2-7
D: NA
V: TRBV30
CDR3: CAWSVGTGSYEQYF

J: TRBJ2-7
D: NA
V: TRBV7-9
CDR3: CASSSDTVSYEQYF

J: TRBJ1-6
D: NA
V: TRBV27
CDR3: CASSLGFRSPLHF

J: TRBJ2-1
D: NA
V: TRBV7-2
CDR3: CASSLVGTNHYNEQFF

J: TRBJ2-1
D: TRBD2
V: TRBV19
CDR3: CASSIASTSGNNEQFF

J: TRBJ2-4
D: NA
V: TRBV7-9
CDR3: CASTSAKNIQYF

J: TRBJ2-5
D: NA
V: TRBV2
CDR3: CASEGFQETQYF

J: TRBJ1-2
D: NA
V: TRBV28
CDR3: CASSPYPYRGLRAYGYTF

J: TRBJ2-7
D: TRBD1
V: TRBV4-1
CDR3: CASSQGTGNAEQYF

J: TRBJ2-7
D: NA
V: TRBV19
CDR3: CASSPSGREDYEQYF

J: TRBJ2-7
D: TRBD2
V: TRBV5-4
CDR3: CASSFGTSGTSYEQYF

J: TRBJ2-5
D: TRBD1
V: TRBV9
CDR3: CASSVDTGGYGETQYF

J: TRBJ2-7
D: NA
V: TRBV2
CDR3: CASSGEPTYEQYF

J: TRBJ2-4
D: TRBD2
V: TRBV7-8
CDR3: CASSLGTSGFKNIQYF

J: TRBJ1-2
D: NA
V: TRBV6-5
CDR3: CASKGGEGYTF

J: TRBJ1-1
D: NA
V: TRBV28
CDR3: CASSLIETEAFF

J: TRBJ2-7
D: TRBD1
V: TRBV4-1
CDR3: CASSQDPYQGAVNEQYF

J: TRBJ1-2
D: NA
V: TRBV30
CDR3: CAWSVIGGFGGYTF

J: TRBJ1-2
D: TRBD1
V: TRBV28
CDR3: CASRLDRAAYGYTF

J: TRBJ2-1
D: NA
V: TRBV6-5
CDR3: CASSYSEGWNEQFF

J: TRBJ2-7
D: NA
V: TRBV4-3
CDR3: CASSQESRAEGYEQYF